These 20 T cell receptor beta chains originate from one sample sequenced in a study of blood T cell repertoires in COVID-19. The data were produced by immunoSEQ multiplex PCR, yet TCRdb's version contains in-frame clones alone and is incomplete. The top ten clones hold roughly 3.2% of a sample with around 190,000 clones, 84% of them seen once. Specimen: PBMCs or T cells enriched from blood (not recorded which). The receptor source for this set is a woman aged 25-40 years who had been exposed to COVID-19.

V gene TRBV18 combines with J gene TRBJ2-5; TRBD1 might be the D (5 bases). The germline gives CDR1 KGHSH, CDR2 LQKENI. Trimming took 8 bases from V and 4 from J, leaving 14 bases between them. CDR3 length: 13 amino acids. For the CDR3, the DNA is TGTGCCAGCGGCGCGGTCAGGGCAGAGACCCAGTACTTC. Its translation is CASGAVRAETQYF.

Here the CDR3 reads CASSVGGGVSNEQFF. DNA of the CDR3: TGTGCCAGCAGCGTTGGAGGGGGCGTCAGCAATGAGCAGTTCTTC. The chain couples TRBV9 to TRBJ2-1; tentative D call: TRBD1 (7 bases). V lost 2 bases and J lost 6, with 15 bases in between. The CDR3 is 15 amino acids. In germline, CDR1 is SGDLS, CDR2 YYNGEE.

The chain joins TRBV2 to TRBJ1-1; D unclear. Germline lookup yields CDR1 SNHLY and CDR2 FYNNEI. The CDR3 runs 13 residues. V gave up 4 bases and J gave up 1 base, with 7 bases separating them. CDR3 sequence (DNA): TGTGCCAGCAGTGGATACAGGAACACTGAAGCTTTCTTT. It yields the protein CASSGYRNTEAFF.

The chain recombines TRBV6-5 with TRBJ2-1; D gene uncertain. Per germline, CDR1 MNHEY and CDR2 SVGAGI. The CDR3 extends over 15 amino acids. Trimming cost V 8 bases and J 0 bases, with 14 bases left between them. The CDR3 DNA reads TGTGCCAGCGCCCAAGAGGAGAGCTCCTACAATGAGCAGTTCTTC. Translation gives CASAQEESSYNEQFF.

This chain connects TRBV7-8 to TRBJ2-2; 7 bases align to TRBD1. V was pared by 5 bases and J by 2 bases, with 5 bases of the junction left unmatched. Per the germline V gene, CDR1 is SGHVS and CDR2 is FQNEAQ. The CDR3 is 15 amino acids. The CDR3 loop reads CASSSQGVNTGELFF. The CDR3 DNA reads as TGTGCCAGCAGCAGCCAGGGGGTTAACACCGGGGAGCTGTTTTTT.

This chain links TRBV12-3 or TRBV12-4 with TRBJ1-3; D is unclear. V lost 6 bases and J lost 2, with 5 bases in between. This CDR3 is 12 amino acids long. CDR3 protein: CASSPTGNTIYF. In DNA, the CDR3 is TGTGCCAGCAGCCCTACTGGAAACACCATATATTTT.

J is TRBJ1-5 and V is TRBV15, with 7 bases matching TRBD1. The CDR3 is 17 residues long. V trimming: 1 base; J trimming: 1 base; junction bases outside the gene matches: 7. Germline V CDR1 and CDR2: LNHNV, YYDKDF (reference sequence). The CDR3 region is CATSRVEGAPSNQPQHF. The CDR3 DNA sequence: TGTGCCACCAGCAGAGTAGAGGGGGCGCCGAGCAATCAGCCCCAGCATTTT.

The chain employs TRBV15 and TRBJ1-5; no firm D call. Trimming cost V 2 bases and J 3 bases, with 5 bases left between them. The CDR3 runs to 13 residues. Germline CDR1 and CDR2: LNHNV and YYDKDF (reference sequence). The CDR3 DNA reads TGTGCCACCAGCAGAAGCAACAATCAGCCCCAGCATTTT. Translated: CATSRSNNQPQHF.

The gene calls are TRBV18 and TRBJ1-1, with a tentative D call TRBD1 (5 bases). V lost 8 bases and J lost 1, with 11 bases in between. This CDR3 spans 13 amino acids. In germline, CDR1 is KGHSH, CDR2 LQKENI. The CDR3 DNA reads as TGTGCCAGCAGTGTAGGGGAGAACACTGAAGCTTTCTTT. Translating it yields CASSVGENTEAFF.

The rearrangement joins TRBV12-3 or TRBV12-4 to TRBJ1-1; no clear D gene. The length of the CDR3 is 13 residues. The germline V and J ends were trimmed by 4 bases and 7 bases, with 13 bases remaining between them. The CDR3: CASSSTEGGEAFF. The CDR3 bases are TGTGCCAGCAGTTCCACTGAAGGCGGTGAAGCTTTCTTT.

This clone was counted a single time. In DNA, the CDR3 is TGTGCCCCGTTGACTAATTACGGCCCAGATACGCAGTATTTT. Translating gives CAPLTNYGPDTQYF. The chain employs TRBV30 and TRBJ2-3; possibly TRBD2 for D (5 bases). CDR3 length: 14 residues. The germline CDR1 and CDR2 sequences are GTSNPN and SVGIG (reference sequence). The ends were cut back, 8 bases at V and 4 bases at J, with 19 bases in the middle.

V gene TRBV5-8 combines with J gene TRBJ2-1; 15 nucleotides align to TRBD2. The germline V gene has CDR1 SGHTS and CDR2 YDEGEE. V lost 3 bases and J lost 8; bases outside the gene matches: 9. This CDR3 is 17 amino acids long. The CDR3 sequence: CASSSSRTSGGVDEQFF. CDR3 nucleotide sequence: TGTGCCAGCAGCTCCTCCAGGACTAGCGGGGGGGTGGATGAGCAGTTCTTC.

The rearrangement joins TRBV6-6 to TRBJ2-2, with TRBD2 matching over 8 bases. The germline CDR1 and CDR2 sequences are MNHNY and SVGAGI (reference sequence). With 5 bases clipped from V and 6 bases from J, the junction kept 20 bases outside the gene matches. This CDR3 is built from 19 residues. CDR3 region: CASSRTGTSLLRSAGELFF. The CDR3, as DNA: TGTGCCAGCAGTCGTACCGGGACTAGTCTGTTAAGGTCGGCCGGGGAGCTGTTTTTT.

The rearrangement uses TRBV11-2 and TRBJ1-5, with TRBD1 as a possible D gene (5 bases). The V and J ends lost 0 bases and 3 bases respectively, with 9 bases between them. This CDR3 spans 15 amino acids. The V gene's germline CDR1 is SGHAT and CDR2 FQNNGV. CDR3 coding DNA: TGTGCCAGCAGCTTAGACTGGGGGGACAATCAGCCCCAGCATTTT. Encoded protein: CASSLDWGDNQPQHF.

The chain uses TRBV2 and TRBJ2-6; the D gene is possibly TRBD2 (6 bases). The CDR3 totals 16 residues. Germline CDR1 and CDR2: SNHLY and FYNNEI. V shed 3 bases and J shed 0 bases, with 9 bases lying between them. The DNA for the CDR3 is TGTGCCAGCAGTGAGAAGCGGGTCTCTGGGGCCAACGTCCTGACTTTC. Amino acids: CASSEKRVSGANVLTF. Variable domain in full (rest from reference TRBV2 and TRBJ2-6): EPEVTQTPSHQVTQMGQEVILRCVPISNHLYFYWYRQILGQKVEFLVSFYNNEISEKSEIFDDQFSVERPDGSNFTLKIRSTKLEDSAMYFCASSEKRVSGANVLTFGAGSRLTVL.

The CDR3 DNA follows: TGTGCCTGGAGTGACGGGATGGTAAATTCCTGGCCCCTCCACTTT. This sequence encodes CAWSDGMVNSWPLHF. This chain uses TRBV30 with TRBJ1-6; D ambiguous. The CDR3 contains 15 residues. In germline, CDR1 is GTSNPN, CDR2 SVGIG (reference sequence). Trimming shortened V by 1 base and J by 13 bases, and 20 bases separated the two germline ends.

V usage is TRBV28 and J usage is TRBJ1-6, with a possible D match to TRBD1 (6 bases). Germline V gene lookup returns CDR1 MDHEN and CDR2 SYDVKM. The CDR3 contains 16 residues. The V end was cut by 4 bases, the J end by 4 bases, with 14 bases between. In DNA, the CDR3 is TGTGCCAGCAGTTCGGGGCCAGGACAGTATAATTCACCCCTCCACTTT. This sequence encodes CASSSGPGQYNSPLHF.

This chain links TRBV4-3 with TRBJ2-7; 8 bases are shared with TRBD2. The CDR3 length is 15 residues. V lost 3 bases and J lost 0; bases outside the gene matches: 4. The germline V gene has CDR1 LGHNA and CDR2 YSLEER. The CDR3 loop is CASSQGGGSSYEQYF. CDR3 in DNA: TGCGCCAGCAGCCAGGGCGGGGGGAGCTCCTACGAGCAGTACTTC.

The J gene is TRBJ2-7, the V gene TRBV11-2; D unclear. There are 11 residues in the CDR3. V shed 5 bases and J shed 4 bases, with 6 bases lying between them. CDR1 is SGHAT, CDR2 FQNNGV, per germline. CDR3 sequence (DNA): TGTGCCAGCAGCCGACAATACGAGCAGTACTTC. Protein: CASSRQYEQYF.

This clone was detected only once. CDR3 nucleotides: TGTGCCAGCACGGCCCAAGCCTCCTACAATGAGCAGTTCTTC. This sequence encodes CASTAQASYNEQFF. The chain employs TRBV7-9 and TRBJ2-1; unclear D gene. The CDR3 covers 14 residues. V lost 7 bases to trimming and J lost 0 bases, with 10 bases between them. CDR1 and CDR2 from the germline V gene are SEHNR and FQNEAQ (reference sequence).